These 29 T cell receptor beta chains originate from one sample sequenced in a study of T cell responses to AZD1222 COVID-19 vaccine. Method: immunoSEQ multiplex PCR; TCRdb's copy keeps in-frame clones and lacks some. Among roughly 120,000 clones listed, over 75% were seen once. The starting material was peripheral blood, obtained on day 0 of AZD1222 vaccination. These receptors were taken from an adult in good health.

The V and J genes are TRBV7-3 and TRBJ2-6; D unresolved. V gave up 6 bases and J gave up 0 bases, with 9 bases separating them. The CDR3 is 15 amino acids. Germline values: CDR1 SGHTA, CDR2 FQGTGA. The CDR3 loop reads CASRSFVSGANVLTF. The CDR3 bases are TGTGCCAGCAGATCCTTTGTCTCTGGGGCCAACGTCCTGACTTTC. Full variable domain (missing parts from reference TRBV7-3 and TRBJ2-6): GAGVSQTPSNKVTEKGKYVELRCDPISGHTALYWYRQSLGQGPEFLIYFQGTGAADDSGLPNDRFFAVRPEGSVSTLKIQRTERGDSAVYLCASRSFVSGANVLTFGAGSRLTVL.

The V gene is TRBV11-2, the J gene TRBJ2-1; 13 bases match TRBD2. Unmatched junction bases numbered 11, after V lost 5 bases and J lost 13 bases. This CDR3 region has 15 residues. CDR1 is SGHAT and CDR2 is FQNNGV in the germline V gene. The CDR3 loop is CASSPGTSGTETQFF. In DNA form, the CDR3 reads TGTGCCAGCAGCCCAGGGACTAGCGGGACGGAGACCCAGTTCTTC.

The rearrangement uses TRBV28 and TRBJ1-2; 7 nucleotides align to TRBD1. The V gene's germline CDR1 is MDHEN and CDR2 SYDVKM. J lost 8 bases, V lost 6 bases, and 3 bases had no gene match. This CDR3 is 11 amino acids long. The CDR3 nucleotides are TGTGCCAGCAGGCAGGGGGAAGGCTACACCTTC. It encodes CASRQGEGYTF.

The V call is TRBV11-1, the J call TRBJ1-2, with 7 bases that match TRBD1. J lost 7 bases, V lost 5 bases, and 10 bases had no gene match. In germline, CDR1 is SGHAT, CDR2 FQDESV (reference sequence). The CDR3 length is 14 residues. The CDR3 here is CASSAQTGLGGYTF. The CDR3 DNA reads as TGTGCCAGCAGCGCACAGACAGGGTTGGGTGGCTACACCTTC.

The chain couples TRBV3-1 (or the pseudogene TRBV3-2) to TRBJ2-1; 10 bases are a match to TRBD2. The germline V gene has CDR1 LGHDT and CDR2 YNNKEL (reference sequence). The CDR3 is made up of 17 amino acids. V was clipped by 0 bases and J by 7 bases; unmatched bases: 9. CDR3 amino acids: CASSQDLLAGARNEQFF. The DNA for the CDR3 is TGTGCCAGCAGCCAAGATCTCCTAGCGGGAGCCAGGAATGAGCAGTTCTTC.

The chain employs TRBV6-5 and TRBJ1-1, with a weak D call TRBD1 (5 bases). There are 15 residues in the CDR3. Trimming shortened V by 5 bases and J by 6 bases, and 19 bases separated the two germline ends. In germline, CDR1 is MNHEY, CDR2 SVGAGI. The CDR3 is CASSPPQGIISEAFF. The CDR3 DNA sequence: TGTGCCAGCAGTCCACCCCAGGGTATTATCTCTGAAGCTTTCTTT.

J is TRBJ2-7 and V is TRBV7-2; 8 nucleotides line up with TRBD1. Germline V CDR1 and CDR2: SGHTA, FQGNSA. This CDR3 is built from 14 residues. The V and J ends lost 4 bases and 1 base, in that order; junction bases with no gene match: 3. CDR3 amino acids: CASSSGGFSYEQYF. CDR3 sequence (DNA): TGTGCCAGCAGCTCAGGGGGCTTTTCCTACGAGCAGTACTTC.

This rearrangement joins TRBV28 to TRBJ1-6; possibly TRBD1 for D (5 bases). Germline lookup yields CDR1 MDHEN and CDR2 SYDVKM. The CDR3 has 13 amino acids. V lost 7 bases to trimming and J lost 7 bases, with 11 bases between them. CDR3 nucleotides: TGTGCCAGCATCATGGGGGGGAATTCACCCCTCCACTTT. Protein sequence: CASIMGGNSPLHF.

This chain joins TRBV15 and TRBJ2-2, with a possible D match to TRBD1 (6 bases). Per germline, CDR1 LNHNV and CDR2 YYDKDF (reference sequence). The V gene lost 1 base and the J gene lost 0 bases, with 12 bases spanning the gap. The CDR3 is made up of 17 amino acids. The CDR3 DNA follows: TGTGCCACCAGCAGAGTCAGGGGCGGTACGAACACCGGGGAGCTGTTTTTT. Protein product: CATSRVRGGTNTGELFF.

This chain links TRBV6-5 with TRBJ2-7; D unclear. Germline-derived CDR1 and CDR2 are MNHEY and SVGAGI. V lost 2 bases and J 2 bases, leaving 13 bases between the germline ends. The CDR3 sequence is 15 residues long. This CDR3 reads CASSYGWGSTYEQYF. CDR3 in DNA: TGTGCCAGCAGTTACGGTTGGGGTTCTACCTACGAGCAGTACTTC.

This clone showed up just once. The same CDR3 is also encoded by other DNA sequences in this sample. CDR3 bases: TGTGCCAGCAGTGAATATGTAGGCTCACCCCTCCACTTT. This codes for CASSEYVGSPLHF. The rearrangement uses TRBV25-1 and TRBJ1-6; no firm D call. V was shortened by 0 bases and J by 10 bases, with 7 bases between the two germline ends. The CDR3 length is 13 residues. Germline V gene data show CDR1 as MGHDK and CDR2 as SYGVNS.

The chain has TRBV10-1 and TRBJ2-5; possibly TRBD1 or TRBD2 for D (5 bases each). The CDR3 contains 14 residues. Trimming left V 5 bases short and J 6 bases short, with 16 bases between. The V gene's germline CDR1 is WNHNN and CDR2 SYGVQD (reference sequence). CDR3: CASSRDPSGKTQYF. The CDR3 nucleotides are TGCGCCAGCAGTCGGGACCCCTCGGGGAAGACCCAGTACTTC.

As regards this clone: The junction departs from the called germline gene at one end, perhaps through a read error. The CDR3 nucleotides read TGTGCCAGCAGTTACGTAGGACAGGGCCTCCCGGACTTC. This gives the protein CASSYVGQGLPDF. The genes are TRBV6-2 or TRBV6-3 and TRBJ2-5; 8 bases line up with TRBD1. Germline values: CDR1 MNHEY, CDR2 SVGEGT. This CDR3 has 13 residues.

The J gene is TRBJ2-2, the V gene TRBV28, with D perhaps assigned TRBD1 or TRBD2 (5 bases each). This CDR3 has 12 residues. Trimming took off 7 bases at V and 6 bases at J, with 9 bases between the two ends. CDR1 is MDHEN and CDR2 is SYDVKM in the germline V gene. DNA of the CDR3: TGTGCCAGCACTCGGGGCCCCGGGGAGCTGTTTTTT. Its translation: CASTRGPGELFF.

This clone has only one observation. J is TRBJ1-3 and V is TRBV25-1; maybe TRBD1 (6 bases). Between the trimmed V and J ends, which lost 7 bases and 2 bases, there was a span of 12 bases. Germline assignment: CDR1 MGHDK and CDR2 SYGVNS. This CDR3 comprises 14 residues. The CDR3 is CASNPGTTGNTIYF. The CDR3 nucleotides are TGTGCCAGCAACCCCGGGACAACTGGAAACACCATATATTTT. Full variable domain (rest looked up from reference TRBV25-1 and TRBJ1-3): EADIYQTPRYLVIGTGKKITLECSQTMGHDKMYWYQQDPGMELHLIHYSYGVNSTEKGDLSSESTVSRIRTEHFPLTLESARPSHTSQYLCASNPGTTGNTIYFGEGSWLTVV.

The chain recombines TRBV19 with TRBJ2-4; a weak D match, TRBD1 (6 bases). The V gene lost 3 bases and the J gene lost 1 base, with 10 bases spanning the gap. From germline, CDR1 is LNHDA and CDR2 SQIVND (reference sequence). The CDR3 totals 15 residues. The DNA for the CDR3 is TGTGCCAGTAGTATGGGGGCCCTGGCCAAAAACATTCAGTACTTC. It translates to CASSMGALAKNIQYF.

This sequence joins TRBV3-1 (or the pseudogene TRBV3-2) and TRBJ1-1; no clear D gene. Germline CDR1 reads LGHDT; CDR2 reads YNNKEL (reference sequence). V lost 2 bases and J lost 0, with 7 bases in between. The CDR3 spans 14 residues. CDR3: CASSQNSLNTEAFF. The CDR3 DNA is TGTGCCAGCAGCCAAAACAGCTTGAACACTGAAGCTTTCTTT.

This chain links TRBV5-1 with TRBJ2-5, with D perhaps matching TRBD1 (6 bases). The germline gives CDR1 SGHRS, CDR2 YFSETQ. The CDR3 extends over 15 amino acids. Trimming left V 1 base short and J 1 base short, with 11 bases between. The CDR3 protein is CASSLYRGTQETQYF. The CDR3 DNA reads TGCGCCAGCAGCTTGTATAGGGGGACCCAAGAGACCCAGTACTTC.

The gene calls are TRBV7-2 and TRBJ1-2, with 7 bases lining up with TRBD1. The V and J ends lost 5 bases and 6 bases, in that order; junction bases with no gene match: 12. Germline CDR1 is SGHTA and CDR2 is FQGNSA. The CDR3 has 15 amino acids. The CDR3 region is CASSVYLDRINGYTF. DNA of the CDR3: TGTGCCAGCAGCGTTTACCTGGACAGGATTAATGGCTACACCTTC. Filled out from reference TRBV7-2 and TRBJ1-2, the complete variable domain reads GAGVSQSPSNKVTEKGKDVELRCDPISGHTALYWYRQSLGQGLEFLIYFQGNSAPDKSGLPSDRFSAERTGGSVSTLTIQRTQQEDSAVYLCASSVYLDRINGYTFGSGTRLTVV.

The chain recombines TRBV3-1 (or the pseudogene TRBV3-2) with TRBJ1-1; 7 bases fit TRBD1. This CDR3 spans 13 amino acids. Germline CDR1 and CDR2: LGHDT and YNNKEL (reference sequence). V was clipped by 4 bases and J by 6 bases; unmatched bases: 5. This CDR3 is CASSRAQGAEAFF. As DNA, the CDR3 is TGTGCCAGCAGCCGCGCTCAGGGGGCTGAAGCTTTCTTT.

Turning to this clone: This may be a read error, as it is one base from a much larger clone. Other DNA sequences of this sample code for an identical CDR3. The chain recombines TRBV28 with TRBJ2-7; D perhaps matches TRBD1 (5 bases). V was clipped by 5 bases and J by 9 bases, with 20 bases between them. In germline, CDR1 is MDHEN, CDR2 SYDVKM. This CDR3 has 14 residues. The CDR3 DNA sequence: TGTGCCAGCAGTCCCGACAGAGGCGTTATCGGGCAGTACTTC. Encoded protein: CASSPDRGVIGQYF.

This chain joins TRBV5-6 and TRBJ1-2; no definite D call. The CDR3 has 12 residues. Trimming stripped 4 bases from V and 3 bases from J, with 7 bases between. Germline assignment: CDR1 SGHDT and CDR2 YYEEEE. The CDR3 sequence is CASSPGDYGYTF. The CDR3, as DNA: TGTGCCAGCAGCCCGGGAGACTATGGCTACACCTTC.

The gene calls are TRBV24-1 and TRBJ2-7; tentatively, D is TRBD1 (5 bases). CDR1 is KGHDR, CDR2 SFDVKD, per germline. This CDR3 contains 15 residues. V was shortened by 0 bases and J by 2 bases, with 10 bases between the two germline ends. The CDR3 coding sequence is TGTGCCACCAGTGATTTGCCAGGGTACACCTACGAGCAGTACTTC. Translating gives CATSDLPGYTYEQYF.

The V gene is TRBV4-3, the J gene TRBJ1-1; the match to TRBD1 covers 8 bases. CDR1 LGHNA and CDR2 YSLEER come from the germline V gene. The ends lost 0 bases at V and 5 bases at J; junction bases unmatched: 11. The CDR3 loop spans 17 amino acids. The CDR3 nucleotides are TGCGCCAGCAGCCAAGAGATGGTCGGCAGGGGGCGGACTGAAGCTTTCTTT. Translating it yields CASSQEMVGRGRTEAFF.

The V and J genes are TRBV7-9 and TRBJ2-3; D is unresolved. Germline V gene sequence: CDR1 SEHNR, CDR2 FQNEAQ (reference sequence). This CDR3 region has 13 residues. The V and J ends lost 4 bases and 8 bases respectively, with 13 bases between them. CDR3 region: CASSSIRPGTQYF. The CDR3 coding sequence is TGTGCCAGCAGCTCTATTCGTCCCGGTACGCAGTATTTT. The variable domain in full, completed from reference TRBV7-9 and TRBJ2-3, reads DTGVSQNPRHKITKRGQNVTFRCDPISEHNRLYWYRQTLGQGPEFLTYFQNEAQLEKSRLLSDRFSAERPKGSFSTLEIQRTEQGDSAMYLCASSSIRPGTQYFGPGTRLTVL.

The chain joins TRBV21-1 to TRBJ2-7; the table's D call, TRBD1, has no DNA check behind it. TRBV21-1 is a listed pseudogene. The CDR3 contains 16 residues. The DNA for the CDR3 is TGTGCCAGCAGCAAAGCGCTGGACAGCCCGCGTTACGAGCAGTACTTC. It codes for CASSKALDSPRYEQYF.

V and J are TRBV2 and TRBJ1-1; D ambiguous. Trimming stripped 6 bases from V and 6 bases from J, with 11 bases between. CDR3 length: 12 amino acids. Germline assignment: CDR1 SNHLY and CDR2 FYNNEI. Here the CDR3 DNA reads TGTGCCAGCAGGGCCGACACGTCTGAAGCTTTCTTT. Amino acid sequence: CASRADTSEAFF.

For the CDR3, the DNA is TGTGCCAGCACCCCGGACAGGGGAGTATCACCCCTCCACTTT. Translating gives CASTPDRGVSPLHF. The chain has TRBV28 and TRBJ1-6; TRBD1 agrees at 9 bases. The V segment lost 7 bases and the J segment 10 bases; nucleotides outside the gene matches: 8. This CDR3 comprises 14 residues. Germline assignment: CDR1 MDHEN and CDR2 SYDVKM.

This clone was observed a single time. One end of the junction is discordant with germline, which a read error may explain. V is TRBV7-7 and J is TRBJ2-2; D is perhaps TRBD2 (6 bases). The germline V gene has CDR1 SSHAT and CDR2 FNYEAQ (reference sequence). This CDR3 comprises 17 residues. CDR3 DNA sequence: TGTGCTAGCAGCTTATCGGGAGTACAGGACTGTACCGGGGAGCTGTTTTTT. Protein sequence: CASSLSGVQDCTGELFF. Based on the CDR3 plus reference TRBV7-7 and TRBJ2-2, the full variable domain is GAGVSQSPRYKVTKRGQDVTLRCDPISSHATLYWYQQALGQGPEFLTYFNYEAQPDKSGLPSDRFSAERPEGSISTLTIQRTEQRDSAMYRCASSLSGVQDCTGELFFGEGSRLTVL.